Given below is one TCR beta chain in context. Other DNA sequences in this specimen translate into the identical CDR3. This record belongs to a study of T cells in localized non-small cell lung cancer. There are 15 residues in the CDR3. Germline V gene data show CDR1 as MNHEY and CDR2 as SVGAGI. J was trimmed by 5 bases and V by 0 bases; bases with no gene match: 6. Assay: immunoSEQ multiplex PCR; the TCRdb copy retains only in-frame clones and omits some. Of under 9,000 clones in the sample, about 89% were seen once. The source material was peripheral blood, sampled before any cancer treatment. This TCR came from a male donor aged 60 or over with stage III lung adenocarcinoma. This chain uses TRBV6-5 with TRBJ1-1; TRBD1 matches at 7 bases. The CDR3 coding sequence is TGTGCCAGCAGTTACTCTCCAGGGGGGGATACTGAAGCTTTCTTT. It is translated as CASSYSPGGDTEAFF.